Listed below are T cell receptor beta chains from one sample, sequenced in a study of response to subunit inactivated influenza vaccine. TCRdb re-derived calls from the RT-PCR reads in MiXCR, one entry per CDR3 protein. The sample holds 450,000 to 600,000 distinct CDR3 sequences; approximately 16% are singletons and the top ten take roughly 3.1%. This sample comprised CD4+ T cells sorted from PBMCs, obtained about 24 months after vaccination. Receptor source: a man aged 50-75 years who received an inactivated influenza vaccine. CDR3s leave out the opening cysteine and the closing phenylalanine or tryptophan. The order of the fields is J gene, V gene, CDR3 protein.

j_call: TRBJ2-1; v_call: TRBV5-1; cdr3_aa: ASSDRRNEQF
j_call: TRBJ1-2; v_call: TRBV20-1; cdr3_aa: RAHQGGYT
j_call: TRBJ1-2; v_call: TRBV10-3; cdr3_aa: AISGPLGGKHYGYT
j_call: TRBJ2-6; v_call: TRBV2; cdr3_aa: ASSPDRGSAGANVLT
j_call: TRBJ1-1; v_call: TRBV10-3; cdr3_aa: AHTPGMNTEAF
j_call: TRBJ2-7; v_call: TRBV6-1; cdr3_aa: ASSRDNPYEQY
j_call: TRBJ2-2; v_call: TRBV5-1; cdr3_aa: ASSFGSTSGSGELF
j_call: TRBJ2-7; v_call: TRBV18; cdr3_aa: ASSPPLAASYEQY
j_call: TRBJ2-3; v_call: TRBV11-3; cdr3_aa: ASSWSGGATDTQY
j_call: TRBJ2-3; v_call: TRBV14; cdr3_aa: ASSHRGLAVNTQY
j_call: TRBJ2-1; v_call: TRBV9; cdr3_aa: ASSVGSAGGPYEQF
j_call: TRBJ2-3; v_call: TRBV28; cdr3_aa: ASSSRAGGRADTQY
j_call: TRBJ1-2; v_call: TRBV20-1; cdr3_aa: SASPGFLYGYT
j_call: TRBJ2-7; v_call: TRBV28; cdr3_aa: AAAGVYEQY
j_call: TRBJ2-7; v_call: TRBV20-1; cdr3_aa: SARGLASPYEQY
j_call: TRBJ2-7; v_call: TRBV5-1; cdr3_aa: ASSLIETGDEQY
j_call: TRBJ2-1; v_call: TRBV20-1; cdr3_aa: SAPGLVVEQF
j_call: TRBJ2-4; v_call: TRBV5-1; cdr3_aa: ASSTGQGTKNIQY
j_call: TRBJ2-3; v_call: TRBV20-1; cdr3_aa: SARGGGSSTDTQY
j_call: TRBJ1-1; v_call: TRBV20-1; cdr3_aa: SASNRVGRGNTEAF
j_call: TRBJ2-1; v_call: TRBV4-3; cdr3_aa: ASSQETSGRAQGQF
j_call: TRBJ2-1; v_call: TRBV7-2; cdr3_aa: ASSLVRQRGYNEQF
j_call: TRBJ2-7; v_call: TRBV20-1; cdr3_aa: SARDQRDYEQY
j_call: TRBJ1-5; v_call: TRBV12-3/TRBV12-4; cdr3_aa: ASSLGQIYSNQPQH
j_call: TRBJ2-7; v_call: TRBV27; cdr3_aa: ASAKQGVRYEQY
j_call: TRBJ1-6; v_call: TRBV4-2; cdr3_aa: ASSQDAPAGGNSPLH
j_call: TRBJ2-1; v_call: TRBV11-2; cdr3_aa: ASSSGSYNEQF
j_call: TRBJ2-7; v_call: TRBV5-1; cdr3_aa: ASSLGQGKGEQY
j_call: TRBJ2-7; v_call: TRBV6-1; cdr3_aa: ASSTSPPNWVPYEQY